The clone carrying this T cell receptor (beta chain) appeared many times. Co-extraction of RNA and DNA was performed on about 19-33 mg of unsorted bulk tissue. Using a constant-region primer together with ProtoScript II reverse transcriptase, TCR beta cDNA was made from about 490 ng of total RNA. Employing slightly modified ARM-PCR, three nested multiplex PCR rounds were run, and these gave rise to the TCR beta libraries. Both of the initial two PCR rounds ran for around 10 cycles and employed TRBV1-TRBV30 forward primers alongside a C-beta reverse primer. One entry per CDR3 protein results from TCRdb running MiXCR on the multiplex PCR reads. Of about 37,000 distinct CDR3 sequences detected, approximately 82% appear once; the ten largest clones hold around two fifths. The data were obtained in a study of tumor-infiltrating lymphocytes in primary liver carcinoma. Trimming shortened V by 6 bases and J by 6 bases, and 15 bases separated the two germline ends. This CDR3 spans 15 amino acids.

The sample comprised tumor-adjacent normal liver tissue. The receptor was isolated from a middle-aged man with primary liver carcinoma and hepatitis B virus infection. The chain carries TRBV12-3 or TRBV12-4 and TRBJ1-6; D unclear. The CDR3 reads CASRPGRMGNSPLHF. The CDR3 DNA sequence: TGTGCCAGCAGGCCCGGGCGGATGGGTAATTCACCCCTCCACTTT.